A single sample is the source of the 10 T cell receptor beta chains below, sequenced in a study of vaccination and CD4 T cells after COVID-19. No antigen has been identified for these receptors. Sample treatment: approximately 11-day PBMC culture with coronavirus spike peptide pools or control peptides (ViraFEST assay). The Oncomine TCR Beta short-read assay sequenced DNA from cultured CD4+ T cells. MiXCR, run by TCRdb on the PCR reads, gives a single entry per CDR3 protein. Of 20,000 to 25,000 distinct CDR3 sequences in the sample, roughly 45% were seen once. Sample: CD4+ T cells from blood, cultured in vitro. These receptors originate from a human donor who had recovered from COVID-19.

This chain links TRBV6-2 or TRBV6-3 with TRBJ2-2; 7 bases map to TRBD1. The CDR3 length is 15 residues. The ends lost 6 bases at V and 3 bases at J; junction bases unmatched: 7. CDR1 MNHEY and CDR2 SVGEGT come from the germline V gene. CDR3 protein: CASRKTGPDTGELFF. The CDR3 DNA follows: TGTGCCAGCAGGAAGACAGGGCCCGACACCGGGGAGCTGTTTTTT.

This clonotype was counted a few times. The rearrangement links TRBV10-3 to TRBJ1-5; D remains ambiguous. The CDR3 has 13 amino acids. The V and J ends lost 3 bases and 4 bases respectively, with 7 bases between them. Germline loops: CDR1 ENHRY, CDR2 SYGVKD. CDR3 nucleotide sequence: TGTGCCATCAGTGAACCAGGTAATCAGCCCCAGCATTTT. Translated: CAISEPGNQPQHF.

This clonotype is large. The genes are TRBV15 and TRBJ1-3; a weak D match, TRBD1 (6 bases). Between the trimmed V and J ends, which lost 1 base and 0 bases, there was a span of 16 bases. Germline CDR1 is LNHNV and CDR2 is YYDKDF (reference sequence). The CDR3 length is 18 residues. The CDR3 region is CATSRVGGAGGSGNTIYF. The CDR3 region has the DNA TGTGCCACCAGCAGAGTTGGGGGCGCCGGCGGCTCTGGAAACACCATATATTTT.

The V gene is TRBV20-1, the J gene TRBJ1-2; 7 bases fit TRBD1. V trimming: 8 bases; J trimming: 4 bases; junction bases outside the gene matches: 16. In germline, CDR1 is DFQATT, CDR2 SNEGSKA (reference sequence). CDR3 length: 15 residues. The CDR3 is CSSRQGAPLGYGYTF. The DNA for the CDR3 is TGCAGTTCCCGACAGGGAGCCCCCCTGGGCTATGGCTACACCTTC.

The V call is TRBV11-3, the J call TRBJ2-7, with 11 bases matching TRBD1. This CDR3 is 15 amino acids long. The junction had 5 bases not matched to a gene; V was cut back by 6 bases and J by 1 base. Germline lookup yields CDR1 SGHNT and CDR2 YENEEA. In DNA, the CDR3 is TGTGCCAGCAGAACCGGGACAGGGGGTTCCTACGAGCAGTACTTC. It yields the protein CASRTGTGGSYEQYF.

This clonotype has a handful of counts. The CDR3: CASSLGFLRDGDYGYTF. The CDR3 DNA is TGTGCCAGCAGCTTAGGTTTTCTCCGGGACGGTGACTATGGCTACACCTTC. The chain uses TRBV7-6 and TRBJ1-2, with TRBD1 as a possible D gene (5 bases). CDR3 size: 17 residues. Deletions cut 1 base from V and 3 bases from J, with 18 bases between. From germline, CDR1 is SGHVS and CDR2 FNYEAQ.

V usage is TRBV5-4 and J usage is TRBJ1-2, with a possible D match to TRBD1 (5 bases). V lost 3 bases to trimming and J lost 4 bases, with 10 bases between them. This CDR3 region has 13 residues. Germline-derived CDR1 and CDR2 are SGHNT and YYREEE (reference sequence). This chain's CDR3 is CASSSGGAYGYTF. The DNA of the CDR3 is TGTGCCAGCAGCTCGGGCGGGGCCTATGGCTACACCTTC. Variable domain in full (rest from reference TRBV5-4 and TRBJ1-2): ETGVTQSPTHLIKTRGQQVTLRCSSQSGHNTVSWYQQALGQGPQFIFQYYREEENGRGNFPPRFSGLQFPNYSSELNVNALELDDSALYLCASSSGGAYGYTFGSGTRLTVV.

Sample share makes this clonotype medium-sized (0.01 to 0.1%). The chain links TRBV5-4 to TRBJ2-6; D remains ambiguous. CDR1 SGHNT and CDR2 YYREEE come from the germline V gene (reference sequence). Trimming left V 4 bases short and J 0 bases short, with 11 bases between. This CDR3 comprises 16 residues. The CDR3 DNA reads TGTGCCAGCAGCGATGCTAGGGTCTCTGGGGCCAACGTCCTGACTTTC. Its protein is CASSDARVSGANVLTF. Looking up the rest from reference TRBV5-4 and TRBJ2-6 gives the full variable domain: ETGVTQSPTHLIKTRGQQVTLRCSSQSGHNTVSWYQQALGQGPQFIFQYYREEENGRGNFPPRFSGLQFPNYSSELNVNALELDDSALYLCASSDARVSGANVLTFGAGSRLTVL.

This clonotype was seen more than once but under ten times. The DNA for the CDR3 is TGTGCCAGCAGCCCGCGAGGAGTAAACACTGAAGCTTTCTTT. Translated: CASSPRGVNTEAFF. J is TRBJ1-1 and V is TRBV5-4; D is uncertain. The CDR3 contains 14 residues. Trimming took 4 bases from V and 2 from J, leaving 12 bases between them. Germline V lookup: CDR1 SGHNT, CDR2 YYREEE (reference sequence).

This chain links TRBV19 with TRBJ1-1; D call uncertain. V was shortened by 7 bases and J by 11 bases, with 14 bases between the two germline ends. CDR3 length equals 11 residues. CDR1 is LNHDA, CDR2 SQIVND, per germline (reference sequence). In DNA form, the CDR3 reads TGTGCCAGTAAAAACGCAGTTTGGGCTTTCTTT. Translation: CASKNAVWAFF.